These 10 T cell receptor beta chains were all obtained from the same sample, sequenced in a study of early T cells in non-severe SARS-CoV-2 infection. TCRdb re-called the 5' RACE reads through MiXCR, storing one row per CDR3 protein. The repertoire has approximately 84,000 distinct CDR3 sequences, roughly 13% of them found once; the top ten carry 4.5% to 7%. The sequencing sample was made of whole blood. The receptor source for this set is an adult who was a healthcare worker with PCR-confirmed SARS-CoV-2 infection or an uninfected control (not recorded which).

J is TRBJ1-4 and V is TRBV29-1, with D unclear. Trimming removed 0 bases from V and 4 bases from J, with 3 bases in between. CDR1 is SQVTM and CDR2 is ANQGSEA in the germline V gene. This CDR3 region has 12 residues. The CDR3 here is CSVEEGNEKLFF. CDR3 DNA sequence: TGCAGCGTTGAAGAGGGTAATGAAAAACTGTTTTTT.

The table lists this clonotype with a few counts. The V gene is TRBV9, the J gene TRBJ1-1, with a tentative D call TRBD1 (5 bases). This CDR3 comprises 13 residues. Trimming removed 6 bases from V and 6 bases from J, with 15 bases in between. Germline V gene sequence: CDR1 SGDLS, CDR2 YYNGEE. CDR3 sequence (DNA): TGTGCCAGCAACACGGGGCTTGGGGCTGAAGCTTTCTTT. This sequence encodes CASNTGLGAEAFF.

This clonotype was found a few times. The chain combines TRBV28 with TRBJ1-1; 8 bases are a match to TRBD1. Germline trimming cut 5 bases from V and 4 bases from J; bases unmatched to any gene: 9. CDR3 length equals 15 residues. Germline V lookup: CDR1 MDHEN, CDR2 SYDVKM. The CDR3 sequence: CASSLGQGRGTEAFF. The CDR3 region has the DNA TGTGCCAGCAGTCTCGGACAGGGAAGAGGCACTGAAGCTTTCTTT. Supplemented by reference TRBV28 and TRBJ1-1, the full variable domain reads DVKVTQSSRYLVKRTGEKVFLECVQDMDHENMFWYRQDPGLGLRLIYFSYDVKMKEKGDIPEGYSVSREKKERFSLILESASTNQTSMYLCASSLGQGRGTEAFFGQGTRLTVV.

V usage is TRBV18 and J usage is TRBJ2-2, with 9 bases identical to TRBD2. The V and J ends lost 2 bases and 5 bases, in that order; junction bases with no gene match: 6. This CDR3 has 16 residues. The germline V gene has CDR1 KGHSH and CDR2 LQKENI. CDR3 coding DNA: TGTGCCAGCTCACCAGATCTAGCGGGAACAACCGGGGAGCTGTTTTTT. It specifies CASSPDLAGTTGELFF.

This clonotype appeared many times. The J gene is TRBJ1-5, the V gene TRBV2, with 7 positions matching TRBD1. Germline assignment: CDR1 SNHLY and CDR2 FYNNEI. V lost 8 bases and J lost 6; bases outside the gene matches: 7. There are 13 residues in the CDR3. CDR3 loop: CASRATGPQPQHF. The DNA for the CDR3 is TGTGCCAGCCGAGCGACAGGGCCTCAGCCCCAGCATTTT. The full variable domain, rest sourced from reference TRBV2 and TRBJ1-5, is EPEVTQTPSHQVTQMGQEVILRCVPISNHLYFYWYRQILGQKVEFLVSFYNNEISEKSEIFDDQFSVERPDGSNFTLKIRSTKLEDSAMYFCASRATGPQPQHFGDGTRLSIL.

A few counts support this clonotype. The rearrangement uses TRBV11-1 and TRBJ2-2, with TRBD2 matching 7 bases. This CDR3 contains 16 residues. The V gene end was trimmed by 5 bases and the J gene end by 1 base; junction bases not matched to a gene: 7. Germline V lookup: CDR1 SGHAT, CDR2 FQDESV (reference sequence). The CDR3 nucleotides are TGTGCCAGCAGCCAGCGGGGCGGACTGAACACCGGGGAGCTGTTTTTT. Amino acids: CASSQRGGLNTGELFF.

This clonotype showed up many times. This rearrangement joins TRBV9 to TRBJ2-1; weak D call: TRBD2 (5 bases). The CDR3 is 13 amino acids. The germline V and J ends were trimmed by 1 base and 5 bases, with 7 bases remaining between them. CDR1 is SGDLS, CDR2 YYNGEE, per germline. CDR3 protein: CASSVSGDNEQFF. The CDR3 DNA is TGTGCCAGCAGCGTATCCGGGGACAATGAGCAGTTCTTC.

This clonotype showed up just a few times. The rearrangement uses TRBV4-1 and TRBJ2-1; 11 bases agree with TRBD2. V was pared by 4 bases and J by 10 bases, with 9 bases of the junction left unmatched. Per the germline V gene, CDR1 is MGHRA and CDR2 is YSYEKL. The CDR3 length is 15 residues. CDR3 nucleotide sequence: TGCGCCAGCAGCCCGGGAACTAGCGGGAGTCGCGAGCAGTTCTTC. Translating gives CASSPGTSGSREQFF.

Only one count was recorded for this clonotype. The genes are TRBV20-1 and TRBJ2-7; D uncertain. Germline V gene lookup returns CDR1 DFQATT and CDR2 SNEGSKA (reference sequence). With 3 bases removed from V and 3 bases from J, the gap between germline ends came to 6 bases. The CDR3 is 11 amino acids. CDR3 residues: CSASPVYEQYF. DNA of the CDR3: TGCAGTGCTAGTCCGGTCTACGAGCAGTACTTC.

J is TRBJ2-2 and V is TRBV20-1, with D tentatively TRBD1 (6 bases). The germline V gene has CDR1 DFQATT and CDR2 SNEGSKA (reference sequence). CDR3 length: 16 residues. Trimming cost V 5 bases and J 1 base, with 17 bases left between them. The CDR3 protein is CSARSKGQKNTGELFF. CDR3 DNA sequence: TGCAGTGCTCGGTCTAAAGGACAGAAGAACACCGGGGAGCTGTTTTTT.